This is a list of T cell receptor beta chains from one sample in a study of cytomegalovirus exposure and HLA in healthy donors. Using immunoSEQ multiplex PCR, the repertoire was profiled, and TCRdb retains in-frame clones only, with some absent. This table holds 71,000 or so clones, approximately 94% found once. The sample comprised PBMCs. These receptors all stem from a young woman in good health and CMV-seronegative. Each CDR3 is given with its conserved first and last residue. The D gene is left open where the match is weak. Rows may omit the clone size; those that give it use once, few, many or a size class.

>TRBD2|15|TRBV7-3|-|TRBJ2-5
CASSLSGGVQETQYF
TGTGCCAGCAGCTTAAGCGGGGGAGTCCAAGAGACCCAGTACTTC
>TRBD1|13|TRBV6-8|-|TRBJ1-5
CASRYRGDQPQHF
TGTGCCAGCCGATACAGGGGCGATCAGCCCCAGCATTTT
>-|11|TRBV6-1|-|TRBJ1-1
CASRKPAEAFF
TGTGCCAGCAGGAAACCAGCTGAAGCTTTCTTT
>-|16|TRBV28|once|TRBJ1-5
CASSPYRRIRNQPQHF
TGTGCCAGCAGTCCATACAGAAGGATTCGAAATCAGCCCCAGCATTTT
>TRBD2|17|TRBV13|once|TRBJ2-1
CASSLGLAGETYNEQFF
TGTGCCAGCAGCTTAGGACTAGCGGGGGAGACCTACAATGAGCAGTTCTTC
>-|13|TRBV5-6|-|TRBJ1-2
CASSSSGNYGYTF
TGTGCCAGCAGCTCGTCAGGGAACTATGGCTACACCTTC
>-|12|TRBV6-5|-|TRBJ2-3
CASRGRIDTQYF
TGTGCCAGCAGAGGGAGGATAGATACGCAGTATTTT
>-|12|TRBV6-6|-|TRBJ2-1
CASSYPGNEQFF
TGTGCCAGCAGTTACCCGGGGAATGAGCAGTTCTTC
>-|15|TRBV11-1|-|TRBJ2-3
CASSELSGYTDTQYF
TGTGCCAGCAGCGAACTTAGCGGCTACACAGATACGCAGTATTTT
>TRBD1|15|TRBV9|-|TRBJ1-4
CASSIGWTGAEKLFF
TGTGCCAGTAGTATTGGCTGGACAGGAGCTGAAAAACTGTTTTTT
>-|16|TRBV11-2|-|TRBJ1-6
CASSLTPSSYNSPLHF
TGTGCCAGCAGCTTAACCCCGAGCTCCTATAATTCACCCCTCCACTTT
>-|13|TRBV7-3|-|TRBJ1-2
CASSFDRNYGYTF
TGTGCCAGCAGCTTCGACAGAAACTATGGCTACACCTTC
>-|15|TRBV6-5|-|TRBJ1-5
CASSASQSSNQPQHF
TGTGCCAGCAGTGCCTCCCAGTCTAGCAATCAGCCCCAGCATTTT
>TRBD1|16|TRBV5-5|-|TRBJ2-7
CASRPGSGTGVHEQYF
TGTGCCAGCAGGCCTGGATCCGGGACAGGGGTCCACGAGCAGTACTTC
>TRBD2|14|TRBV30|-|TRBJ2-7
CALSRAGGQSEQYF
TGTGCCCTCTCCAGGGCGGGAGGGCAAAGCGAGCAGTACTTC
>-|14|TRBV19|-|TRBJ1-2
CASSIGWGGYGYTF
TGTGCCAGTAGTATAGGGTGGGGGGGATATGGCTACACCTTC
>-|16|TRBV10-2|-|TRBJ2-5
CASSTGAWSTQETQYF
TGCGCCAGCAGTACCGGCGCATGGAGCACCCAAGAGACCCAGTACTTC